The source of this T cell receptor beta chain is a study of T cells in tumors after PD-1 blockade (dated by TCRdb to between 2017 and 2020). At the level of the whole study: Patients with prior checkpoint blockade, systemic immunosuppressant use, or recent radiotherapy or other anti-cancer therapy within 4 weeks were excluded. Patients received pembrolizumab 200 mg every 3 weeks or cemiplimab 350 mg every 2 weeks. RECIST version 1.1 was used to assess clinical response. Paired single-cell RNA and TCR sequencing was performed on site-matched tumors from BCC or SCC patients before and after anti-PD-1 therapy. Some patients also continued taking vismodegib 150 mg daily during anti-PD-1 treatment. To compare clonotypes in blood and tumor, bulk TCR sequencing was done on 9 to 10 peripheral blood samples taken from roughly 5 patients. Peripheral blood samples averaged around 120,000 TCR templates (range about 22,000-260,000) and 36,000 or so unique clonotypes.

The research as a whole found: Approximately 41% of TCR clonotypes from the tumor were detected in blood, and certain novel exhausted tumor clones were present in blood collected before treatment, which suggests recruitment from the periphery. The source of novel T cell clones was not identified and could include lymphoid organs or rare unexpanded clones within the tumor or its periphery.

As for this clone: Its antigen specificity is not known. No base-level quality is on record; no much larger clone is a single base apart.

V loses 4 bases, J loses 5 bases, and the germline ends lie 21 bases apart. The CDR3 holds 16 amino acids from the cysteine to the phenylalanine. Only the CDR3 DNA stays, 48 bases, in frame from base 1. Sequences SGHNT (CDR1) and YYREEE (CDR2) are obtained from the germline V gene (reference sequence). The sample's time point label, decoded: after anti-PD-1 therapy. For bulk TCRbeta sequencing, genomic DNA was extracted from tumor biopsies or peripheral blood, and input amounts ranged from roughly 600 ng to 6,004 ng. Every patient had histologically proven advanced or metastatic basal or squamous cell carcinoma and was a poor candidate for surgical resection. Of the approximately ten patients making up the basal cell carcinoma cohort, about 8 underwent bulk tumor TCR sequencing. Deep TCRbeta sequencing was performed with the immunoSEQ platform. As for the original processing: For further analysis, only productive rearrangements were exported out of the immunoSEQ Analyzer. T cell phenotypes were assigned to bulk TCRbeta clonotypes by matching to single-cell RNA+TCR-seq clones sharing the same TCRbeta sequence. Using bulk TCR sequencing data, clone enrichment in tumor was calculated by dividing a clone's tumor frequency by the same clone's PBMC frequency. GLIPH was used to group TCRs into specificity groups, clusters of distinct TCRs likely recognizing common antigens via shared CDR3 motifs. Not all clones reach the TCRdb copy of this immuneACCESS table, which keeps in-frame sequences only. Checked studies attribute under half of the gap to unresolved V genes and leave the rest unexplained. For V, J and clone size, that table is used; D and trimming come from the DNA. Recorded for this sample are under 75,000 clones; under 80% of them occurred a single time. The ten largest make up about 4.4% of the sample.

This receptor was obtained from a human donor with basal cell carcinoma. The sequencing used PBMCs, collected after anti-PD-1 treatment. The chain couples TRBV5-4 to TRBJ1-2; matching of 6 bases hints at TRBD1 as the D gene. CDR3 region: CASSAGGGQGHYGYTF. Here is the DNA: TGTGCCAGCAGCGCGGGGGGGGGCCAGGGGCATTATGGCTACACCTTC.